This T cell receptor beta chain was captured by sequencing in a study of blood T cells in healthy people across ages. The CDR3 has 15 amino acids. Germline V lookup: CDR1 SGDLS, CDR2 YYNGEE. V lost 0 bases and J 6 bases, leaving 15 bases between the germline ends. A remark on this clonotype: Its antigen is unidentified.

Findings and caveats of the study: Bulk PBMC profiling left naive and antigen-experienced comparisons inconclusive.

Alongside a J-beta primer mix, a sample-barcoded 5' primer served in a second PCR lasting roughly 6 to 11 cycles. Each sample yielded at least 2.5 million CDR3-containing paired-end reads. TCRdb processed the 5' RACE reads anew with MiXCR; each CDR3 protein has one entry. The data hold about 640,000 distinct CDR3 sequences, with 58% observed a single time. This clonotype was sampled from a man in his 60s in good health. V gene TRBV9 combines with J gene TRBJ1-2; D remains ambiguous. Material: blood. The CDR3 region is CASSVGREPRHGYTF. CDR3 coding DNA: TGTGCCAGCAGCGTAGGAAGGGAGCCGAGGCATGGCTACACCTTC.